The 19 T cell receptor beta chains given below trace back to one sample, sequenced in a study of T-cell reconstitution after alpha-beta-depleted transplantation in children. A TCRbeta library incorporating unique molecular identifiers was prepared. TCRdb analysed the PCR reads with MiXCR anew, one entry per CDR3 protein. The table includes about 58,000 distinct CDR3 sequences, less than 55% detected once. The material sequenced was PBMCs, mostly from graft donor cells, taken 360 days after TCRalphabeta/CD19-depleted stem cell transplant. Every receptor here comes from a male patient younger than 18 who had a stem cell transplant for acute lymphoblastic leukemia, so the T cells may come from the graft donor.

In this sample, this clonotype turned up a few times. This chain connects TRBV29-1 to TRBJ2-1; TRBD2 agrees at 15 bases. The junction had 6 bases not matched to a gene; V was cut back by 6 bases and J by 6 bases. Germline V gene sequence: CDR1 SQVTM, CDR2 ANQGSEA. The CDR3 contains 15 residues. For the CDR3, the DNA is TGCAGCGTCGCAACGGGACTAGCGGGGGGCAATGAGCAGTTCTTC. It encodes CSVATGLAGGNEQFF.

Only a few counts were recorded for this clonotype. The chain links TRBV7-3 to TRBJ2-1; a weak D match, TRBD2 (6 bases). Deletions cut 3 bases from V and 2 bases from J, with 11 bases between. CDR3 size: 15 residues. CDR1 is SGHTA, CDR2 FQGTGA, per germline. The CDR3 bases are TGTGCCAGCAGCTTCCAGGGAGGCCCCTACAATGAGCAGTTCTTC. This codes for CASSFQGGPYNEQFF.

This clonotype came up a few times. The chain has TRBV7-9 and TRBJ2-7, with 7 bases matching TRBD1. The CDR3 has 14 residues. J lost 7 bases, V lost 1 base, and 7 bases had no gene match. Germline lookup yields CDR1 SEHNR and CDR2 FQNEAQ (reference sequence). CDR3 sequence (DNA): TGTGCCAGCAGCTTAGTAGGGGGCGAAGGGGAGCAGTACTTC. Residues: CASSLVGGEGEQYF. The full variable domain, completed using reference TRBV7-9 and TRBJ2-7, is DTGVSQNPRHKITKRGQNVTFRCDPISEHNRLYWYRQTLGQGPEFLTYFQNEAQLEKSRLLSDRFSAERPKGSFSTLEIQRTEQGDSAMYLCASSLVGGEGEQYFGPGTRLTVT.

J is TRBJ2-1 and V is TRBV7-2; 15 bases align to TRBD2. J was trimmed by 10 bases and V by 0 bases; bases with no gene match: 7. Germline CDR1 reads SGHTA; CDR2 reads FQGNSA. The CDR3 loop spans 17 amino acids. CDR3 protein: CASSLARTSGGAGEQFF. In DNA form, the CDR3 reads TGTGCCAGCAGCTTAGCCAGGACTAGCGGGGGGGCCGGAGAGCAGTTCTTC. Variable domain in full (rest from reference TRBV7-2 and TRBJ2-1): GAGVSQSPSNKVTEKGKDVELRCDPISGHTALYWYRQSLGQGLEFLIYFQGNSAPDKSGLPSDRFSAERTGGSVSTLTIQRTQQEDSAVYLCASSLARTSGGAGEQFFGPGTRLTVL.

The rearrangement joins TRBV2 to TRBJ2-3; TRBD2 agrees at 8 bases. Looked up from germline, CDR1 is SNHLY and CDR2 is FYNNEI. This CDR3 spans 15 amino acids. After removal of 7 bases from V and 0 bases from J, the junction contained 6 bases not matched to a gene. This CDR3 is CASKRGGTSTDTQYF. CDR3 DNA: TGTGCCAGCAAGCGCGGGGGGACTAGCACAGATACGCAGTATTTT.

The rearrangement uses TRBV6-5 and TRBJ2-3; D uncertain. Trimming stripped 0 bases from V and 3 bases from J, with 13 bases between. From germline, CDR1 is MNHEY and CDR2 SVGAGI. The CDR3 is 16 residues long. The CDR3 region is CASSYSVSLRTDTQYF. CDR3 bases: TGTGCCAGCAGTTACTCGGTCTCGCTGCGTACAGATACGCAGTATTTT.

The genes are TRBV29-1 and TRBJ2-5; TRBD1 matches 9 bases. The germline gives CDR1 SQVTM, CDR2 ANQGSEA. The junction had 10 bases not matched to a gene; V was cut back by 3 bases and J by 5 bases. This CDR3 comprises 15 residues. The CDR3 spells CSVDPLTGGKETQYF. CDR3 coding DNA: TGCAGCGTTGATCCCCTCACAGGGGGCAAGGAGACCCAGTACTTC.

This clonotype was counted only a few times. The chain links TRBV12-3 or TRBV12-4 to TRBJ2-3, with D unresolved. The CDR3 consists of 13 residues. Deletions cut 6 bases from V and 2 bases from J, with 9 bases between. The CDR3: CASSWTPTDTQYF. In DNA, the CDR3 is TGTGCCAGCAGCTGGACCCCCACAGATACGCAGTATTTT.

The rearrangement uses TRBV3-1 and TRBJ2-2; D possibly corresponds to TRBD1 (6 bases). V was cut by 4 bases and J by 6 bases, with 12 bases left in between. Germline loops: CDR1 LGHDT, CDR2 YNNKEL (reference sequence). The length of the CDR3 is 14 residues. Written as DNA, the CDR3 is TGTGCCAGCAGCCTCCGGGACACGGCCGGGGAGCTGTTTTTT. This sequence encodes CASSLRDTAGELFF.

Here the CDR3 DNA reads TGCAGTGCTAGGGTACAGAGACTAGCGAGCAACGAGCAGTACTTC. This codes for CSARVQRLASNEQYF. The chain is built from TRBV20-1 and TRBJ2-7, with 8 bases fitting TRBD2. There are 15 residues in the CDR3. The V segment lost 3 bases and the J segment 5 bases; nucleotides outside the gene matches: 12. The germline CDR1 and CDR2 sequences are DFQATT and SNEGSKA (reference sequence).

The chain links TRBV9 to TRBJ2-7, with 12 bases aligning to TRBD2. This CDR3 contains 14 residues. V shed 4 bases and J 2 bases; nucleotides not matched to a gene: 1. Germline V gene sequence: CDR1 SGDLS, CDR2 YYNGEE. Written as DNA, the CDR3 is TGTGCCAGCAGCTCTAGCGGGAGGGCCTACGAGCAGTACTTC. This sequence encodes CASSSSGRAYEQYF. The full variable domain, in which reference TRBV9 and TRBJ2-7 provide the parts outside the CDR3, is DSGVTQTPKHLITATGQRVTLRCSPRSGDLSVYWYQQSLDQGLQFLIQYYNGEERAKGNILERFSAQQFPDLHSELNLSSLELGDSALYFCASSSSGRAYEQYFGPGTRLTVT.

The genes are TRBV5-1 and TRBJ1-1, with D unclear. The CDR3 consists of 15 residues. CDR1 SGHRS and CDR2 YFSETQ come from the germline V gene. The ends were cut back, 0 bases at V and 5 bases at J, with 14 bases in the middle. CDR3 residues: CASSLGRPAETEAFF. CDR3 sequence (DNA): TGCGCCAGCAGCTTGGGACGCCCGGCGGAGACTGAAGCTTTCTTT.

Written as DNA, the CDR3 is TGTGCCAGCAGTTTGAAACAGTCTACCGGGGAGCTGTTTTTT. This translates into CASSLKQSTGELFF. The V call is TRBV12-3 or TRBV12-4, the J call TRBJ2-2; D is undetermined. CDR3 length: 14 amino acids. The germline V and J ends were trimmed by 3 bases and 5 bases, with 10 bases remaining between them.

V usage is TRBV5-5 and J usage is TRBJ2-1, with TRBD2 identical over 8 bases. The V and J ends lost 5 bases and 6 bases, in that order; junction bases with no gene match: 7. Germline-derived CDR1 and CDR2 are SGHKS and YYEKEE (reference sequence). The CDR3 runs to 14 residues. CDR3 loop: CASSYSGIFNEQFF. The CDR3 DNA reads TGTGCCAGCAGTTATAGCGGGATCTTCAATGAGCAGTTCTTC.

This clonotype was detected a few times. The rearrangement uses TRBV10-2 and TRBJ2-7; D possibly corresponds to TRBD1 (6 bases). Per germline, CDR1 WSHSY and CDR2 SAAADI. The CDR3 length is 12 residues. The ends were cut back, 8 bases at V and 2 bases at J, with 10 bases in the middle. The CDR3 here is CASSGQTYEQYF. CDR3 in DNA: TGCGCCAGCTCAGGACAGACCTACGAGCAGTACTTC.

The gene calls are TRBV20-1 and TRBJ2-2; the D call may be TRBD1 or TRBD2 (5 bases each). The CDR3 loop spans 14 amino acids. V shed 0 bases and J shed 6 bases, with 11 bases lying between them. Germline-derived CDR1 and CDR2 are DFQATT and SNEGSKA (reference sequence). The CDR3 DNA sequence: TGCAGTGCTAGAGACGCTTTGGGGGCCGGGGAGCTGTTTTTT. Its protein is CSARDALGAGELFF.

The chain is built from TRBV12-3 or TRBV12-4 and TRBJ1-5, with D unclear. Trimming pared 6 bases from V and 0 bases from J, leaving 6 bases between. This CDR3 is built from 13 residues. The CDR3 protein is CASSYHSNQPQHF. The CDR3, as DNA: TGTGCCAGCAGCTATCATAGCAATCAGCCCCAGCATTTT.

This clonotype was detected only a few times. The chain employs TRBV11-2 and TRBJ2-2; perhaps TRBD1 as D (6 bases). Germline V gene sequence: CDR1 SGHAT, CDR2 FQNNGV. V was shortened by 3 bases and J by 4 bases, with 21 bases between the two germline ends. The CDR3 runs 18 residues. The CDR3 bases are TGTGCCAGCAGCTTGTACAGGGTGGTGGCCGTGCGCACCGGGGAGCTGTTTTTT. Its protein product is CASSLYRVVAVRTGELFF.

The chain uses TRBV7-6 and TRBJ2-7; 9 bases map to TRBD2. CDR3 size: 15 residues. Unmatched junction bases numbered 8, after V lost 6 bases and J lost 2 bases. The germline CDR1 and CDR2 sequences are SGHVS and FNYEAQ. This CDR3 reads CASSLWREGPYEQYF. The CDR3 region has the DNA TGTGCCAGCAGTCTCTGGCGGGAGGGCCCCTACGAGCAGTACTTC. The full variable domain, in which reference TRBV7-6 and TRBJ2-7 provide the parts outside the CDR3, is GAGVSQSPRYKVTKRGQDVALRCDPISGHVSLYWYRQALGQGPEFLTYFNYEAQQDKSGLPNDRFSAERPEGSISTLTIQRTEQRDSAMYRCASSLWREGPYEQYFGPGTRLTVT.